This T cell receptor (beta chain) comes out of a study of early T cells in non-severe SARS-CoV-2 infection. Turning to the study itself: Sequencing of bulk RNA from unsorted whole blood was done, without chain pairing. General study results and limits: VDJdb matches were skewed toward anti-spike CD8 T cell responses.

Unique molecular identifiers were affixed to single, distinct cDNA molecules. TCRdb re-derived calls from the 5' RACE reads in MiXCR, one entry per CDR3 protein. The sample records about 68,000 distinct CDR3 sequences, 10% to 15% being singletons. This clonotype was seen a few times. Its antigen is unidentified. The CDR3 consists of 14 residues. V was pared by 0 bases and J by 5 bases, with 13 bases between. The germline V gene encodes CDR1 DFQATT and CDR2 SNEGSKA (reference sequence). The clonotype was recovered from an adult who was a healthcare worker with PCR-confirmed SARS-CoV-2 infection or an uninfected control (not recorded which). The V and J genes are TRBV20-1 and TRBJ2-5; no clear D. The sequencing input was whole blood. CDR3 DNA sequence: TGCAGTGCTAGAGATGCGGACGCCCGGGAGACCCAGTACTTC. As protein: CSARDADARETQYF.